These T cell receptor beta chains were read from a single sample in a study of T cell responses to AZD1222 COVID-19 vaccine. Clones were read by immunoSEQ multiplex PCR, and TCRdb kept only the in-frame ones, dropping some. The sample records over 100,000 clones, roughly 84% being singletons. Sequenced here: peripheral blood, sampled on day 0 of AZD1222 vaccination. These receptors all come from an adult in good health. Both conserved end residues are part of each CDR3. D genes are given only for firm matches. The listing skips clone size in some rows; elsewhere it reads once, few, many or a size class.

V: TRBV27; size: .; D: .; J: TRBJ2-7; DNA: TGTGCCAGCAGGCAGGGGCCATACGAGCAGTACTTC; CDR3: CASRQGPYEQYF
V: TRBV6-5; size: medium-sized; D: .; J: TRBJ1-1; DNA: TGTGCCAGCAGAAGGGGTTTCGACACTGAAGCTTTCTTT; CDR3: CASRRGFDTEAFF
V: TRBV2; size: .; D: TRBD1; J: TRBJ2-3; DNA: TGTGCCAGCAGTGGGGGGACAGGGGAGGGCACAGATACGCAGTATTTT; CDR3: CASSGGTGEGTDTQYF
V: TRBV6-1; size: few; D: .; J: TRBJ1-4; DNA: TGTGCCAGCAGTGATACAGGGTATATTGAAAAACTGTTTTTT; CDR3: CASSDTGYIEKLFF
V: TRBV6-5; size: .; D: .; J: TRBJ1-1; DNA: TGTGCCAGCAATAGCTGGGGGGCGAACACTGAAGCTTTCTTT; CDR3: CASNSWGANTEAFF
V: TRBV2; size: once; D: .; J: TRBJ1-5; DNA: TGTGCCAGCAGAACCGGACGGATTGATCAGCCCCAGCATTTT; CDR3: CASRTGRIDQPQHF
V: TRBV19; size: .; D: TRBD1; J: TRBJ1-5; DNA: TGTGCCAGTAGCCAGGGACAGGGAAAAAATCAGCCCCAGCATTTT; CDR3: CASSQGQGKNQPQHF
V: TRBV19; size: .; D: .; J: TRBJ2-3; DNA: TGTGCCAGTAGTATAGAGCCACAAACAGGGTTAACAGATACGCAGTATTTT; CDR3: CASSIEPQTGLTDTQYF
V: TRBV19; size: .; D: TRBD1; J: TRBJ1-5; DNA: TGTGCCAGTAGTCTTGACAGGGGCTACAATCAGCCCCAGCATTTT; CDR3: CASSLDRGYNQPQHF
V: TRBV7-7; size: .; D: .; J: TRBJ2-2; DNA: TGTGCCAGCAGCGGAGACGGGATGAACACCGGGGAGCTGTTTTTT; CDR3: CASSGDGMNTGELFF
V: TRBV28; size: once; D: TRBD1; J: TRBJ2-6; DNA: TGTGCCAGCAGTTTCACCTTTGTAGACAGGGCTGGCTCTGGGGCCAACGTCCTGACTTTC; CDR3: CASSFTFVDRAGSGANVLTF
V: TRBV20-1; size: .; D: .; J: TRBJ2-7; DNA: TGCAGTACAAAGAGAGCCTACGAGCAGTACTTC; CDR3: CSTKRAYEQYF
V: TRBV6-6; size: .; D: .; J: TRBJ1-1; DNA: TGTGCCAGCAGGGGGGGCGACACTGAAGCTTTCTTT; CDR3: CASRGGDTEAFF
V: TRBV11-2; size: .; D: .; J: TRBJ1-3; DNA: TGTGCCAGCAGCTTAGGAATCTCTGGAAACACCATATATTTT; CDR3: CASSLGISGNTIYF
V: TRBV11-2; size: .; D: .; J: TRBJ2-3; DNA: TGTGCCAGCAGCTTAGACCCCGTCGACCCATCGCAGTATTTT; CDR3: CASSLDPVDPSQYF
V: TRBV7-9; size: .; D: .; J: TRBJ2-1; DNA: TGTGCCAGCAGCTTAGCTTCCTACAATGAGCAGTTCTTC; CDR3: CASSLASYNEQFF
V: TRBV27; size: .; D: .; J: TRBJ1-2; DNA: TGTGCCAGCAGTTCTTTAAGGGAAATGGGCTACACCTTC; CDR3: CASSSLREMGYTF
V: TRBV25-1; size: .; D: TRBD1; J: TRBJ1-6; DNA: TGTGCCAGCAGTGATAAGGGGACAGGGGATTCACCCCTCCACTTT; CDR3: CASSDKGTGDSPLHF
V: TRBV7-9; size: .; D: .; J: TRBJ2-7; DNA: TGTGCCAGCAGCTCCACGGCCGGTATCGACGAGCAGTACTTC; CDR3: CASSSTAGIDEQYF
V: TRBV12-3/TRBV12-4; size: .; D: .; J: TRBJ1-1; DNA: TGTGCCAGCAAGGATACCGGGCCTGAAGCTTTCTTT; CDR3: CASKDTGPEAFF
V: TRBV3-1/TRBV3-2; size: .; D: .; J: TRBJ2-7; DNA: TGTGCCAGCAGCCAAGGGGGGGTCGAGCAGTACTTC; CDR3: CASSQGGVEQYF
V: TRBV28; size: .; D: TRBD2; J: TRBJ2-3; DNA: TGTGCCAGCAGTTCCGGGACTAGCGGGAGTGTCACAGATACGCAGTATTTT; CDR3: CASSSGTSGSVTDTQYF
V: TRBV10-3; size: once; D: TRBD1; J: TRBJ2-5; DNA: TGTGCCATCAGTGATCCGACAGGGGGCGGGGAGACCCAGTACTTC; CDR3: CAISDPTGGGETQYF
V: TRBV11-3; size: .; D: .; J: TRBJ2-2; DNA: TGTGCCAGCAGCCTCTCGCCGTCGGCCGGGGAGCTGTTTTTT; CDR3: CASSLSPSAGELFF
V: TRBV2; size: .; D: .; J: TRBJ1-2; DNA: TGTGCCAGCAGTGAAACGCAAGCTAACTATGGCTACACCTTC; CDR3: CASSETQANYGYTF
V: TRBV19; size: .; D: .; J: TRBJ1-4; DNA: TGTGCCAGTAGTAGAGACAAGGCAACTAATGAAAAACTGTTTTTT; CDR3: CASSRDKATNEKLFF
V: TRBV11-3; size: .; D: .; J: TRBJ2-1; DNA: TGTGCCAGCAGCTTAGAACGGAATCGTGAGCAGTTCTTC; CDR3: CASSLERNREQFF
V: TRBV27; size: .; D: .; J: TRBJ2-2; DNA: TGTGCCAGCACCCCCTTGGGCGGGACGCTATTTGTAAGCACCGGGGAGCTGTTTTTT; CDR3: CASTPLGGTLFVSTGELFF
V: TRBV5-4; size: .; D: TRBD2; J: TRBJ2-5; DNA: TGTGCCAGCAGCCTGGGACTAGCGGGGTACCAAGAGACCCAGTACTTC; CDR3: CASSLGLAGYQETQYF
V: TRBV10-3; size: once; D: .; J: TRBJ1-2; DNA: TGTGCCATCAGGGATTCAGGGACACAACTAGGCTACACCTTC; CDR3: CAIRDSGTQLGYTF
V: TRBV7-2; size: .; D: .; J: TRBJ2-5; DNA: TGTGCCAGCAGCTTATGGACCCCGGGAGAAGAGACCCAGTACTTC; CDR3: CASSLWTPGEETQYF
V: TRBV7-8; size: .; D: .; J: TRBJ2-6; DNA: TGTGCCAGCAGCTTAGCGGGACTTGACTTCTCTGGGGCCAACGTCCTGACTTTC; CDR3: CASSLAGLDFSGANVLTF
V: TRBV3-1/TRBV3-2; size: .; D: .; J: TRBJ1-4; DNA: TGTGCCAGCAGCCAAGAAGCACATTCTCCGTTTTTT; CDR3: CASSQEAHSPFF
V: TRBV18; size: .; D: TRBD1; J: TRBJ1-6; DNA: TGTGCCAGCTCACCAGCAGGACAGGGTAATTCACCCCTCCACTTT; CDR3: CASSPAGQGNSPLHF
V: TRBV25-1; size: .; D: TRBD1; J: TRBJ1-1; DNA: TGTGCCATCGGGACAGGGGCTGAAGCTTTCTTT; CDR3: CAIGTGAEAFF
V: TRBV11-2; size: .; D: .; J: TRBJ1-1; DNA: TGTGCCAGCAGCTCCGAGCCTAACACTGAAGCTTTCTTT; CDR3: CASSSEPNTEAFF
V: TRBV19; size: .; D: .; J: TRBJ1-1; DNA: TGTGCCAGTAGTAGTATGGTGAACACTGAAGCTTTCTTT; CDR3: CASSSMVNTEAFF
V: TRBV30; size: .; D: .; J: TRBJ1-1; DNA: TGTGCCTGGAGGAAAGGCAGGGGAACTGAAGCTTTCTTT; CDR3: CAWRKGRGTEAFF
V: TRBV12-3/TRBV12-4; size: .; D: .; J: TRBJ2-3; DNA: TGTGCCAGCAGTCGCCCCGAGGGGACGCAGTATTTT; CDR3: CASSRPEGTQYF
V: TRBV29-1; size: .; D: .; J: TRBJ2-5; DNA: TGCAGCGTTGCGGCAGCCCCACAAGAGACCCAGTACTTC; CDR3: CSVAAAPQETQYF
V: TRBV7-3; size: once; D: TRBD1; J: TRBJ2-3; DNA: TGTGCCAGCAGACGACAGGGGCCTACAGATACGCAGTATTTT; CDR3: CASRRQGPTDTQYF